This T cell receptor (beta chain) was retrieved from a study of blood T cell repertoires in COVID-19. Study in general: Spain, Italy and the United States supplied samples that represented acute and convalescent COVID-19. PBMCs, B-cell-depleted T cells, or T cells were the source of the cDNA or gDNA that made up the material.

Germline values: CDR1 MNHNY, CDR2 SVGAGI (reference sequence). Trimming removed 6 bases from V and 6 bases from J; junction bases left unmatched: 8. The CDR3 contains 14 residues. In the authors' workflow: From reference gene primer amplification, estimates of nucleated cell counts were derived. TCRdb's table, derived via immunoSEQ multiplex PCR, lists solely in-frame clones and lacks some. V and J calls and clone size are copied from that table; D and trimming were computed from the DNA. The sample comprises 200,000 to 250,000 clones, roughly 80% of which are singletons, and 4.7% rests with the top ten.

The sample comprised peripheral blood. The clonotype comes from a woman in her 70s with acute or convalescent COVID-19. V and J are TRBV6-6 and TRBJ2-1; 7 nucleotides line up with TRBD1. The CDR3, as DNA: TGTGCCAGCAGGGGACAGTACGATGTCAATGAGCAGTTCTTC. Translation gives CASRGQYDVNEQFF.